This passage covers 3 T cell receptor beta chains from one sample sequenced in a study of T cell responses to AZD1222 COVID-19 vaccine. The data were produced by immunoSEQ multiplex PCR, yet TCRdb's version contains in-frame clones alone and is incomplete. This table holds about 180,000 clones, almost 90% found once. The sample here was peripheral blood, taken 28 days after the second AZD1222 dose. All receptors come from an adult who received the AZD1222 COVID-19 vaccine.

This sequence joins TRBV27 and TRBJ2-1; 10 bases line up with TRBD1. Germline V CDR1 and CDR2: MNHEY, SMNVEV (reference sequence). The J segment lost 0 bases and the V segment lost 5 bases, leaving 7 bases of the junction unmatched. The CDR3 runs to 17 residues. Here the CDR3 reads CASSAKRTGGSYNEQFF. For the CDR3, the DNA is TGTGCCAGCAGTGCGAAAAGGACAGGGGGCTCCTACAATGAGCAGTTCTTC.

About this clone: Within the sample, other DNA sequences also encode this same CDR3. The rearrangement uses TRBV7-2 and TRBJ2-2; possible D gene TRBD1, 6 bases. Germline loops: CDR1 SGHTA, CDR2 FQGNSA. V was pared by 5 bases and J by 0 bases, with 10 bases between. CDR3 size: 15 residues. The CDR3 coding sequence is TGTGCCAGCAGCAGAACAGGGTCGAACACCGGGGAGCTGTTTTTT. It encodes CASSRTGSNTGELFF.

The V gene is TRBV19, the J gene TRBJ2-5; tentatively, D is TRBD1 (5 bases). The CDR3 runs 13 residues. Trimming removed 6 bases at V and 3 bases at J, with 11 bases between. CDR1 is LNHDA and CDR2 is SQIVND in the germline V gene (reference sequence). This CDR3 is CASSPGKEETQYF. The CDR3 nucleotides are TGTGCCAGTAGCCCAGGGAAGGAAGAGACCCAGTACTTC. Based on the CDR3 plus reference TRBV19 and TRBJ2-5, the full variable domain is DGGITQSPKYLFRKEGQNVTLSCEQNLNHDAMYWYRQDPGQGLRLIYYSQIVNDFQKGDIAEGYSVSREKKESFPLTVTSAQKNPTAFYLCASSPGKEETQYFGPGTRLLVL.